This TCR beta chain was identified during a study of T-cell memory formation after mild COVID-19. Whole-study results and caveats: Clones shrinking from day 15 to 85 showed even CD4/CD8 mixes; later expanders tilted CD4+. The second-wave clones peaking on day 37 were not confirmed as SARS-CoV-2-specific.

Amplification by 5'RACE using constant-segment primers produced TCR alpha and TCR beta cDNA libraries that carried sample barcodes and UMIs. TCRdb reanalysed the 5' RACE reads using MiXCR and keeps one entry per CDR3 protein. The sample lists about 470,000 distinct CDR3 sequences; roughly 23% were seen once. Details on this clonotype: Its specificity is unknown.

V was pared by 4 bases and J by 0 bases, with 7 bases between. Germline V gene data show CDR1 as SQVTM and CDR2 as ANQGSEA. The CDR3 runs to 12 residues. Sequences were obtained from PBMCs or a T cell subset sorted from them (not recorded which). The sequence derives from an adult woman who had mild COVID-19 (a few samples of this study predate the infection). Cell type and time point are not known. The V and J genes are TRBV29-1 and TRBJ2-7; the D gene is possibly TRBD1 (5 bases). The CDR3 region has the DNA TGCAGCGTTGCAGGGCCCTCCTACGAGCAGTACTTC. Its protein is CSVAGPSYEQYF.